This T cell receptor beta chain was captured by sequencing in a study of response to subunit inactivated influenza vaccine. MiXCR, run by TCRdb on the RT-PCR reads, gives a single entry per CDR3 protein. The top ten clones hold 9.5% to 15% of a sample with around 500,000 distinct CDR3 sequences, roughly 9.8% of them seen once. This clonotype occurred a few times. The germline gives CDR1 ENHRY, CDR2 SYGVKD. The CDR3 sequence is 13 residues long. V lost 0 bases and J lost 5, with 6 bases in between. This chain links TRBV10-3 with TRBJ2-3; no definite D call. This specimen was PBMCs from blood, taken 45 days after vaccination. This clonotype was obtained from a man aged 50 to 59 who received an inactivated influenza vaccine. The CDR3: CAISESVGDTQYF. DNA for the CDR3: TGTGCCATCAGTGAGTCGGTAGGAGATACGCAGTATTTT.